This T cell receptor beta chain was found in a study of T cell responses to AZD1222 COVID-19 vaccine. General study findings and limits: Most donors were white British and more were female, and clonal diversity was possibly underestimated.

TCRdb keeps only in-frame clones here, not all; method: immunoSEQ multiplex PCR. The sample carries some 130,000 clones, roughly 90% recorded once. Regarding this clone: Its antigen is undetermined.

The CDR3 is 15 residues long. Germline values: CDR1 MNHEY, CDR2 SVGAGI. V lost 6 bases, J lost 7 bases, and 19 bases lay in between. This chain uses TRBV6-5 with TRBJ2-1, with D possibly TRBD2 on 5 matching bases. The clonotype comes from an adult who received the AZD1222 COVID-19 vaccine. The sequences come from peripheral blood, collected 28 days after the second AZD1222 dose. The CDR3 sequence is CASSPRTQSGNEQFF. CDR3 DNA sequence: TGTGCCAGCAGCCCGCGGACTCAATCGGGGAATGAGCAGTTCTTC.